This passage covers 29 T cell receptor delta chains from one sample sequenced in a study of γδ T cells in repeated Plasmodium falciparum infection. TCRdb re-processed the multiplex PCR reads via CATT. The table lists about 48,000 delta-chain clones, over 1.5% of them singletons. Flow sorting of PBMC yielded separate Vgamma9/Vdelta2+ and Vdelta2-negative gammadelta T cell populations for bulk repertoire analysis. Sequenced material: gamma-delta T cells from blood. These receptors were collected from a pool of human donors (malaria-infected and uninfected, not separated).

This clone was seen many times. The protein held in TCRdb is that of a much larger clone and does not match this DNA's translation at residue 6, likely because of a read error; the protein shown is translated from the DNA. This chain links TRDV2 with TRDJ1; D is ambiguous. The germline gives CDR1 GEAIGNYY, CDR2 EKD. The germline V and J ends were trimmed by 5 bases and 2 bases, with 8 bases remaining between them. The CDR3 length is 12 residues. The CDR3 region has the DNA TGTGCCTGTGGGACCTTTACCGATAAACTCATCTTT. Its translation: CACGTFTDKLIF.

This clone showed up just a few times. The TCRdb record carries a much larger clone's protein, which differs from this DNA's translation at residues 11 and 15; a read error is the likely cause, and the protein listed here is the DNA translation. The V call is TRDV1, the J call TRDJ1; TRDD2 agrees at 7 bases. The CDR3 extends over 19 amino acids. Germline V gene data show CDR1 as TSWWSYY and CDR2 as QGS. The CDR3 DNA reads as TGTGCTCTTGGGGATAACCTGCCTTCCTCTGTTCAGTTCACCTATAAACTCATCTTT. The encoded protein is CALGDNLPSSVQFTYKLIF.

As to this clone: The protein recorded in TCRdb matches a much larger clone and deviates from this DNA's translation at residue 4, suggesting a read error; the protein here is obtained by translating the DNA. The chain couples TRDV2 to TRDJ1, with D possibly matching TRDD3 (6 bases). The germline CDR1 and CDR2 sequences are GEAIGNYY and EKD. The CDR3 spans 16 residues. The chain's CDR3 is CACNTLGAYHTDKLIF. In nucleotides, the CDR3 is TGTGCCTGTAACACCTTGGGGGCCTACCACACCGATAAACTCATCTTT.

V usage is TRDV2 and J usage is TRDJ1; D remains unclear. Here the J gene came from matching the DNA to germline, since TCRdb omits it. The CDR3 consists of 16 residues. Germline loops: CDR1 GEAIGNYY, CDR2 EKD. The germline V and J ends were trimmed by 3 bases and 0 bases, with 16 bases remaining between them. CDR3 DNA: TGTGCCTGTGACTCCGTATCGGCCGAATACACCGATAAACTCATCTTT. It codes for CACDSVSAEYTDKLIF.

With respect to this clone: An end of the junction differs from the germline gene, which may be a read error. The sample holds other DNA sequences that translate to the same CDR3. This chain connects TRDV1 to TRDJ1; TRDD3 agrees at 11 bases. In the absence of a J gene in TCRdb, the DNA was matched to germline to assign it here. From germline, CDR1 is TSWWSYY and CDR2 QGS. This CDR3 comprises 21 residues. CDR3 nucleotide sequence: TGCGCTCTTGGGGAGGTTCCTACCTTTAGTGGGGGATACGGAAGTCACCATAAACTCATCTTT. Its protein is CALGEVPTFSGGYGSHHKLIF.

This clone appeared many times. TCRdb records a much larger clone's protein for this DNA, with a difference at residue 7 that likely arises from a read error; the protein given is the translation of the DNA. This chain uses TRDV1 with TRDJ1; possibly TRDD3 for D (5 bases). The J gene, not given by TCRdb, was assigned here from a germline match of the nucleotide sequence. The V and J ends lost 1 base and 2 bases respectively, with 29 bases between them. Germline V gene lookup returns CDR1 TSWWSYY and CDR2 QGS. CDR3 length equals 21 residues. CDR3 protein: CALGERHQKRDYALSTDKLIF. CDR3 nucleotides: TGTGCTCTTGGGGAACGTCACCAGAAGCGGGATTATGCCCTTTCTACCGATAAACTCATCTTT.

This clone appeared many times. The translation of this DNA and the TCRdb protein of a much larger clone differ at residue 2, probably owing to a read error; the protein shown here is translated from the DNA. The rearrangement links TRDV3 to TRDJ1; tentatively, D is TRDD3 (5 bases). Germline V gene data show CDR1 as TVYSNPD and CDR2 as GDNSRS (reference sequence). This CDR3 spans 12 amino acids. The CDR3 DNA is TGTTCCTTTGTAGCTGGGCCGAAGAGGGTCATCTTT. Protein: CSFVAGPKRVIF.

This clone has just a few counts. The protein TCRdb lists belongs to a much larger clone and differs from this DNA's translation at residue 10, which points to a read error; the protein shown is made from the DNA. The chain uses TRDV1 and TRDJ1; 8 bases align to TRDD3. The J gene is absent in TCRdb and was assigned here via DNA matching to germline. V shed 5 bases and J 0 bases; nucleotides not matched to a gene: 26. This CDR3 is 22 amino acids long. Germline V gene lookup returns CDR1 TSWWSYY and CDR2 QGS. This chain's CDR3 is CALGFSGYTLLGDRTYTDKLIF. CDR3 sequence (DNA): TGTGCTCTTGGGTTTTCCGGCTACACACTCCTGGGGGACCGAACCTACACCGATAAACTCATCTTT.

Comments on this clone: This sequence is one base from a far larger clone and is likely a read error. This CDR3 is also generated by other DNA sequences in the sample. No J gene call was made, and the V gene is TRDV1; the DNA was not compared with TRDD3, the D call given in the table. Germline V gene lookup returns CDR1 TSWWSYY and CDR2 QGS. The CDR3 has 24 amino acids. The CDR3 DNA is TGTGCTCTTGGGCCTAAAAGCCTTTTCCCCGTCGACTGGGGGATACGCCCAAACACCGATAAACTCATCTTC. Protein product: CALGPKSLFPVDWGIRPNTDKLIF.

This clone was counted at least ten times. TCRdb shows a much larger clone's protein in place of this DNA's translation, and the two differ at residue 14, likely through a read error; the protein shown is translated from the DNA. The CDR3 spells CALGDHHYFFHWADLRTDKLIF. The DNA of the CDR3 is TGTGCTCTTGGGGACCATCACTACTTCTTTCACTGGGCCGACCTCCGTACCGATAAACTCATCTTT. V is TRDV1 and J is TRDJ1; TRDD3 might be the D (6 bases). V was trimmed by 3 bases and J by 2 bases, leaving 34 bases between them. CDR1 TSWWSYY and CDR2 QGS come from the germline V gene. The CDR3 loop spans 22 amino acids.

This clone has ten or more counts. This may stem from a read error, because a much larger clone lies one nucleotide away. This specimen includes other DNA sequences encoding the same CDR3. The chain carries TRDV1 and TRDJ1, with 9 bases matching TRDD3. In germline, CDR1 is TSWWSYY, CDR2 QGS. This CDR3 has 19 residues. J lost 1 base, V lost 3 bases, and 15 bases had no gene match. The CDR3 is CALGERITRGIPPTDKLIF. CDR3 nucleotide sequence: TGTGCTCTTGGGGAGAGGATCACTAGGGGGATACCGCCCACCGATAAACTCATCTTT.

The table lists this clone with a few counts. A far larger clone is just one base off, so this is likely a read error. At the DNA level, this CDR3 is encoded by other sequences in the same sample as well. This chain connects TRDV1 to TRDJ1; tentatively, D is TRDD2 or TRDD3 (5 bases each). TCRdb supplies no J gene; here it was assigned by aligning the nucleotide sequence to germline. The CDR3 contains 19 residues. Germline CDR1 reads TSWWSYY; CDR2 reads QGS. The CDR3 region has the DNA TGTGCCCTTGGGGAACGGTTCCTGGCGACGGGGACCCACACCGATAAACTCATCTTT. Protein: CALGERFLATGTHTDKLIF.

As concerns this clone: TCRdb assigns this DNA the protein of a much larger clone, which departs from its translation at residue 11; this likely reflects a read error, and the protein shown comes from translating the DNA. This sequence joins TRDV1 and TRDJ1; D ambiguous. Here the J gene was assigned by germline matching of the DNA, as TCRdb has none. Germline CDR1 is TSWWSYY and CDR2 is QGS. V shed 0 bases and J shed 7 bases, with 15 bases lying between them. The CDR3 totals 15 residues. The CDR3 sequence: CALGELYRQSAKLIF. CDR3 in DNA: TGTGCTCTTGGGGAACTTTACCGACAGAGCGCTAAACTCATCTTT.

This clone was picked up a small number of times. The mismatch at residue 7 between this DNA's translation and the TCRdb protein of a much larger clone likely reflects a read error; the protein shown is translated from the DNA. The V call is TRDV2, the J call TRDJ1; 13 bases agree with TRDD3. The V gene end was trimmed by 0 bases and the J gene end by 3 bases; junction bases not matched to a gene: 9. CDR1 GEAIGNYY and CDR2 EKD come from the germline V gene. The CDR3 extends over 18 amino acids. The CDR3 region has the DNA TGTGCCTGTGACACCGGGGAGTTACTGGGGGATACGCCCGATAAACTCATCTTT. It specifies CACDTGELLGDTPDKLIF.

Within the sample, this clone is medium-sized. The same CDR3 also results from other DNA sequences found in this sample. J is TRDJ1 and V is TRDV1; 12 nucleotides agree with TRDD3. This CDR3 spans 18 amino acids. CDR1 is TSWWSYY and CDR2 is QGS in the germline V gene. Unmatched junction bases numbered 15, after V lost 2 bases and J lost 8 bases. CDR3 protein: CALGETRTGGYLSTKLIF. CDR3 in DNA: TGTGCTCTTGGGGAAACTAGGACTGGGGGATACCTATCGACAAAACTCATCTTT.

This clone appeared a single time. V usage is TRDV1 and J usage is TRDJ1, with 11 bases aligning to TRDD3. As TCRdb names no J gene, one was assigned here on the basis of a DNA match to germline. The V gene end was trimmed by 6 bases and the J gene end by 2 bases; junction bases not matched to a gene: 14. The CDR3 spans 18 residues. CDR1 TSWWSYY and CDR2 QGS come from the germline V gene. In nucleotides, the CDR3 is TGTGCTCTTGGAGACCCCACCAAGTACTGGGGGATAACCGATAAACTCATCTTT. Protein: CALGDPTKYWGITDKLIF.

This clone was detected a few times. A single base is all that separates this from a far larger clone, so a read error is likely. Different DNA sequences within this sample yield the same CDR3. J is TRDJ1 and V is TRDV1; TRDD3 matches 9 bases. The CDR3 extends over 18 amino acids. The V gene's germline CDR1 is TSWWSYY and CDR2 QGS. The CDR3 is CALGEEGRGIPFLDKLIF. The CDR3 DNA reads as TGTGCTCTTGGGGAAGAAGGGAGGGGGATACCTTTCTTGGATAAACTCATCTTC.

A remark on this clone: The TCRdb record carries a much larger clone's protein, which differs from this DNA's translation at residue 16; a read error is the likely cause, and the protein listed here is the DNA translation. The CDR3 loop reads CALGEPSSLPKFLGDSAQLFF. The CDR3 bases are TGTGCTCTTGGGGAACCCTCCTCTCTTCCTAAATTCCTGGGGGACTCAGCACAACTCTTCTTT. This sequence joins TRDV1 and TRDJ2; D might be TRDD3 (8 bases). The germline CDR1 and CDR2 sequences are TSWWSYY and QGS. V was pared by 1 base and J by 6 bases, with 30 bases between. The CDR3 loop spans 21 amino acids.

This clone was counted between two and nine times. TCRdb shows a much larger clone's protein in place of this DNA's translation, and the two differ at residue 3, likely through a read error; the protein shown is translated from the DNA. As DNA, the CDR3 is TGTGCTATTGGGGAACTAGCATGGTCGAGGGCTTCGTACTGGGGGATACGCTCCTACACCGATAAACTCATCTTT. Its protein is CAIGELAWSRASYWGIRSYTDKLIF. The chain couples TRDV1 to TRDJ1; TRDD3 agrees at 13 bases. TCRdb supplies no J gene; here it was assigned by aligning the nucleotide sequence to germline. Germline assignment: CDR1 TSWWSYY and CDR2 QGS. This CDR3 has 25 amino acids.

Details on this clone: A far larger clone is one nucleotide away, so this likely arose from a read error. Other nucleotide sequences from this sample produce the same CDR3. This chain connects TRDV3 to TRDJ1; D gene unclear. Trimming took off 2 bases at V and 7 bases at J, with 8 bases between the two ends. Germline V gene lookup returns CDR1 TVYSNPD and CDR2 GDNSRS (reference sequence). This CDR3 is 10 amino acids long. The CDR3 region has the DNA TGTGCCTTTCGGTTGAGTAAACTCATCTTT. It specifies CAFRLSKLIF.

This clone was seen ten or more times. Only one base separates this from a far larger clonotype, so it likely reflects a read error. This same CDR3 is encoded by further DNA sequences in the sample. This sequence joins TRDV2 and TRDJ1; D not resolved. The J gene, absent from TCRdb, was called here by matching the DNA to germline. Germline V CDR1 and CDR2: GEAIGNYY, EKD. The CDR3 covers 16 residues. The CDR3 loop is CACDTEEEEGTDKLIF. The CDR3 region has the DNA TGTGCCTGTGACACCGAGGAAGAAGAGGGCACCGACAAACTCATCTTT.

This clone is deemed medium-sized. The same CDR3 is also encoded by other DNA sequences in this sample. The rearrangement joins TRDV1 to TRDJ1; D remains unclear. CDR3 length equals 20 residues. Germline CDR1 reads TSWWSYY; CDR2 reads QGS. With 1 base removed from V and 0 bases from J, the gap between germline ends came to 24 bases. CDR3 region: CALGEPATQVVMAYTDKLIF. DNA for the CDR3: TGTGCTCTTGGGGAACCCGCAACTCAGGTAGTGATGGCGTACACCGATAAACTCATCTTT.

This clone was seen many times. There is a difference at residue 8 between the TCRdb protein and the DNA translation, so the protein given here was translated from the DNA. The same CDR3 also results from other DNA sequences found in this sample. V and J are TRDV1 and TRDJ3, with D hard to call. There are 17 residues in the CDR3. Trimming cost V 2 bases and J 0 bases, with 8 bases left between them. The germline CDR1 and CDR2 sequences are TSWWSYY and QGS. The CDR3 bases are TGTGCTCTTGGGGAAAACCTCGTCTCCTGGGACACCCGACAGATGTTTTTC. This gives the protein CALGENLVSWDTRQMFF.

Comment on this clone: This likely stems from a read error, as it lies one base from a far larger clone. Other DNA variants within this sample encode the same CDR3. The rearrangement uses TRDV1 and TRDJ2; 9 bases match TRDD3. TCRdb lists no J gene, so it was determined here by aligning the DNA to germline. CDR1 TSWWSYY and CDR2 QGS come from the germline V gene. The CDR3 covers 16 residues. CDR3 coding DNA: TGTGCTCTTGGGGAATTGGGGGATAGTTTGACGGCACAACTCTTCTTT. It specifies CALGELGDSLTAQLFF.

In regard to this clone: This likely reflects a read error, since a far larger clone is one base away. Distinct nucleotide sequences in the sample also encode this CDR3. A V gene of TRDV1 was called, but no J gene was assigned; the table's TRDD3 call for D was not verified on the DNA. CDR1 and CDR2 (germline): TSWWSYY, QGS. The CDR3 is 23 amino acids. The CDR3 DNA sequence: TGTGCTCTTGGGGGAGATACTCCTAAGTTTCTGGGGATAAGGGTTTTATACACCGATAAGCTCATCTTT. It translates to CALGGDTPKFLGIRVLYTDKLIF.

This clone was recorded a few times. A read error likely explains this, since a far larger clone differs by one base. This chain links TRDV2 with TRDJ1; 8 bases are shared with TRDD3. Here the J gene came from matching the DNA to germline, since TCRdb omits it. The CDR3 has 19 amino acids. J gave up 0 bases and V 3 bases, and 17 bases lay outside the gene matches. Germline loops: CDR1 GEAIGNYY, CDR2 EKD. CDR3 loop: CACDFLGDRHPEYTDKLIF. DNA of the CDR3: TGTGCCTGTGACTTCCTGGGGGACCGCCACCCCGAGTACACCGATAAACTCATCTTT.

In this sample, this clone turned up a few times. The TCRdb record carries a much larger clone's protein, which differs from this DNA's translation at residue 3; a read error is the likely cause, and the protein listed here is the DNA translation. The V gene is TRDV1, the J gene TRDJ1, with 12 bases aligning to TRDD3. Germline matching of the DNA provided the J gene here, since TCRdb leaves it blank. CDR1 TSWWSYY and CDR2 QGS come from the germline V gene. The CDR3 extends over 25 amino acids. CDR3 sequence: CAIGDTHGRNYWGIPPSLYTDKLIF. CDR3 nucleotide sequence: TGTGCTATTGGGGATACCCACGGGAGGAACTACTGGGGGATACCCCCATCCTTGTACACCGATAAACTCATCTTT.

Turning to this clone: Translating this DNA gives a protein that differs at residue 3 from the TCRdb one, which belongs to a much larger clone; a read error is likely, and the protein shown is this translation. This rearrangement joins TRDV2 to TRDJ1; 10 bases line up with TRDD3. The J gene, left out of TCRdb, was set here by checking the DNA against germline. CDR1 and CDR2 (germline): GEAIGNYY, EKD. The CDR3 consists of 17 residues. This chain's CDR3 is CARDGLRGDTYTDKLIF. CDR3 nucleotide sequence: TGTGCCCGTGACGGGCTGAGGGGGGATACGTACACCGATAAACTCATCTTT.

This clone was seen ten or more times. For this DNA, TCRdb reports the protein of a much larger clone, which diverges at residue 7, most likely from a read error; the protein presented here is translated directly from the DNA. The chain links TRAV36/DV7 to TRDJ1, with TRDD3 as a possible D gene (6 bases). The germline V and J ends were trimmed by 0 bases and 0 bases, with 39 bases remaining between them. The CDR3 is 24 amino acids. The germline gives CDR1 VTNFRS, CDR2 LTSSGIE (reference sequence). The CDR3 sequence: CAVEVQKPTPALMGVYMYTDKLIF. The CDR3 nucleotides read TGTGCTGTGGAGGTTCAGAAGCCTACCCCGGCCTTGATGGGGGTCTATATGTACACCGATAAACTCATCTTT. Together with reference TRAV36/DV7 and TRDJ1, the CDR3 gives the full variable domain: EDKVVQSPLSLVVHEGDTVTLNCSYEVTNFRSLLWYKQEKKAPTFLFMLTSSGIEKKSGRLSSILDKKELSSILNITATQTGDSAIYLCAVEVQKPTPALMGVYMYTDKLIFGKGTRVTVEP.